The clone carrying this TCR beta chain came up many times. The antigen remains undetermined. The entry originates in a study of breast tumors, draining lymph nodes, adjacent tissues. Study-wide results and limits: Tumor TCR diversity was below lymph nodes but above nontumor tissue.

The CDR3 totals 15 residues. Trimming at V came to 2 bases and at J to 4 bases, leaving 3 bases not matched to a gene. Germline V gives CDR1 SGHDN, CDR2 FVKESK. Each CDR3 protein gets one entry after TCRdb re-called the multiplex PCR reads with MiXCR. The profile shows 250,000 or so distinct CDR3 sequences, about 33% of them singletons. Axillary draining lymph nodes of breast cancer patients supplied the node samples. The clonotype was recovered from a female donor with breast cancer. Some clones in this sample may be carry-over from other donors' samples. The rearrangement joins TRBV14 to TRBJ2-2, with 8 bases matching TRBD2. Sequenced sample: axillary lymph node tissue. CDR3 loop: CASSQSGSRTGELFF. The CDR3 DNA reads TGTGCCAGCAGCCAAAGCGGGAGCCGCACCGGGGAGCTGTTTTTT.